The entry below describes one TCR beta chain. What it recognizes is unknown. Germline-derived CDR1 and CDR2 are SGHDT and YYEEEE. V shed 0 bases and J shed 4 bases, with 14 bases lying between them. The CDR3 loop spans 15 amino acids. Amplification used 60 Vbeta primers and 13 Jbeta primers. Clones were read by immunoSEQ multiplex PCR, and TCRdb kept only the in-frame ones, dropping some. Of 150,000 to 250,000 clones in the sample, approximately 78% are singletons; the top ten hold around 6%. This sample is drawn from a study of cytomegalovirus exposure and HLA in healthy donors. Overall study findings and caveats: Cytomegalovirus-associated TCR beta chains were listed, numbering roughly 150. Most TCRs appeared rarely, but some public TCRs recurred in many donors.

Sequencing was carried out using PBMCs. This receptor was taken from a woman in her 50s in good health and CMV-seropositive. The chain couples TRBV5-6 to TRBJ2-7; D not resolved. The CDR3 region is CASSLGDTLIYEQYF. The CDR3 DNA is TGTGCCAGCAGCTTGGGTGACACGTTAATATACGAGCAGTACTTC. Looking up the rest from reference TRBV5-6 and TRBJ2-7 gives the full variable domain: DAGVTQSPTHLIKTRGQQVTLRCSPKSGHDTVSWYQQALGQGPQFIFQYYEEEERQRGNFPDRFSGHQFPNYSSELNVNALLLGDSALYLCASSLGDTLIYEQYFGPGTRLTVT.